Presented here are 21 T cell receptor beta chains from one specimen sequenced in a study of control samples from healthy donors and cancer patients. Profiling relied on immunoSEQ multiplex PCR, and the TCRdb table lists in-frame clones only, not all of them. This table has around 89,000 clones, about four fifths appearing once. The sequenced sample consisted of blood. The receptors here all came from a woman aged 55 to 70 in good health.

This clone was recorded once. CDR3 coding DNA: TGTGCCAGCAGCACCGACAGTTATCAGCCCCAGCATTTT. Translating it yields CASSTDSYQPQHF. The chain employs TRBV7-9 and TRBJ1-5; D may be TRBD1 (5 bases). Germline V gene sequence: CDR1 SEHNR, CDR2 FQNEAQ (reference sequence). The ends were cut back, 5 bases at V and 5 bases at J, with 10 bases in the middle. CDR3 size: 13 residues.

The chain has TRBV29-1 and TRBJ2-5, with TRBD1 as a possible D gene (6 bases). V was trimmed by 6 bases and J by 1 base, leaving 12 bases between them. The CDR3 is made up of 13 amino acids. Germline V gene lookup returns CDR1 SQVTM and CDR2 ANQGSEA. CDR3 bases: TGCAGCGTAGCCAGGGGTAGCCAAGAGACCCAGTACTTC. Translating it yields CSVARGSQETQYF.

This chain uses TRBV5-1 with TRBJ1-4; TRBD1 agrees at 7 bases. Germline trimming cut 0 bases from V and 5 bases from J; bases unmatched to any gene: 1. Germline CDR1 SGHRS, CDR2 YFSETQ. There are 14 residues in the CDR3. Here the CDR3 DNA reads TGCGCCAGCAGCTTGGCACAGGGGAATGAAAAACTGTTTTTT. It yields the protein CASSLAQGNEKLFF.

This clone was recorded only once. The chain links TRBV27 to TRBJ2-5; tentatively, D is TRBD2 (6 bases). Germline V lookup: CDR1 MNHEY, CDR2 SMNVEV (reference sequence). Trimming removed 5 bases at V and 4 bases at J, with 14 bases between. The CDR3 is made up of 14 amino acids. CDR3 residues: CASSPPGLPETQYF. CDR3 DNA: TGTGCCAGCAGTCCGCCGGGACTCCCAGAGACCCAGTACTTC.

The chain employs TRBV11-2 and TRBJ1-1; D might be TRBD1 (6 bases). This CDR3 region has 16 residues. CDR1 and CDR2 (germline): SGHAT, FQNNGV. With 3 bases removed from V and 1 base from J, the gap between germline ends came to 15 bases. CDR3 loop: CASSLRVGAGNTEAFF. The DNA for the CDR3 is TGTGCCAGCAGCTTGCGTGTGGGGGCAGGGAACACTGAAGCTTTCTTT.

CDR3 amino acids: CASSYDPYQGQDTF. CDR3 nucleotide sequence: TGTGCCAGCAGTTATGACCCTTACCAGGGGCAGGACACCTTC. The J gene is TRBJ1-2, the V gene TRBV6-2 or TRBV6-3; tentatively, D is TRBD1 (6 bases). The germline V gene has CDR1 MNHEY and CDR2 SVGEGT. V was pared by 3 bases and J by 12 bases, with 20 bases between. This CDR3 is built from 14 residues.

The chain links TRBV29-1 to TRBJ1-4; D is perhaps TRBD1 (5 bases). Germline V gives CDR1 SQVTM, CDR2 ANQGSEA. The ends were cut back, 7 bases at V and 8 bases at J, with 14 bases in the middle. The length of the CDR3 is 12 residues. The CDR3 is CSAPGQREKLFF. As DNA, the CDR3 is TGCAGCGCCCCGGGGCAAAGGGAAAAACTGTTTTTT.

This clone has only a few counts. The chain joins TRBV2 to TRBJ2-1; 10 nucleotides agree with TRBD2. Germline trimming cut 5 bases from V and 8 bases from J; bases unmatched to any gene: 6. CDR1 and CDR2 (germline): SNHLY, FYNNEI. The CDR3 is 14 residues long. CDR3 bases: TGTGCCAGCAGTTGGACTAGCGGACGGGATGAGCAGTTCTTC. Residues: CASSWTSGRDEQFF. Combining the CDR3 with reference TRBV2 and TRBJ2-1 gives the whole variable domain EPEVTQTPSHQVTQMGQEVILRCVPISNHLYFYWYRQILGQKVEFLVSFYNNEISEKSEIFDDQFSVERPDGSNFTLKIRSTKLEDSAMYFCASSWTSGRDEQFFGPGTRLTVL.

The chain carries TRBV10-3 and TRBJ2-6; weak D call: TRBD1 (6 bases). The V and J ends lost 10 bases and 0 bases respectively, with 16 bases between them. The V gene's germline CDR1 is ENHRY and CDR2 SYGVKD. This CDR3 region has 16 residues. This CDR3 reads CANLTGPDSGANVLTF. Written as DNA, the CDR3 is TGTGCCAACTTGACAGGCCCTGACTCTGGGGCCAACGTCCTGACTTTC.

V usage is TRBV7-2 and J usage is TRBJ2-2; 15 bases line up with TRBD2. J was trimmed by 4 bases and V by 5 bases; bases with no gene match: 5. CDR1 and CDR2 from the germline V gene are SGHTA and FQGNSA. This CDR3 comprises 17 residues. Here the CDR3 DNA reads TGTGCCAGCAGCGTTGGACTAGCGGGAGGGCCCACCGGGGAGCTGTTTTTT. It yields the protein CASSVGLAGGPTGELFF.

The genes are TRBV6-2 or TRBV6-3 and TRBJ2-5; D is unclear. V was pared by 1 base and J by 2 bases, with 8 bases between. The length of the CDR3 is 14 residues. Germline V gene data show CDR1 as MNHEY and CDR2 as SVGEGT. CDR3 nucleotides: TGTGCCAGCAGTTACTATGACGTACAAGAGACCCAGTACTTC. It codes for CASSYYDVQETQYF.

This clone was detected only a few times. The chain combines TRBV3-1 (or the pseudogene TRBV3-2) with TRBJ2-5, with D hard to call. Looked up from germline, CDR1 is LGHDT and CDR2 is YNNKEL (reference sequence). Deletions cut 3 bases from V and 6 bases from J, with 8 bases between. This CDR3 has 12 residues. This CDR3 is CASSQGIQTQYF. For the CDR3, the DNA is TGTGCCAGCAGCCAGGGAATCCAGACCCAGTACTTC.

The chain carries TRBV7-2 and TRBJ2-5; D call uncertain. The CDR3 length is 15 residues. Germline V gene data show CDR1 as SGHTA and CDR2 as FQGNSA. V gave up 5 bases and J gave up 0 bases, with 13 bases separating them. The CDR3 sequence: CASSLGQWDQETQYF. The CDR3 nucleotides are TGTGCCAGCAGCCTAGGGCAGTGGGACCAAGAGACCCAGTACTTC. The full variable domain, completed using reference TRBV7-2 and TRBJ2-5, is GAGVSQSPSNKVTEKGKDVELRCDPISGHTALYWYRQSLGQGLEFLIYFQGNSAPDKSGLPSDRFSAERTGGSVSTLTIQRTQQEDSAVYLCASSLGQWDQETQYFGPGTRLLVL.

This chain connects TRBV6-5 to TRBJ2-7, with 8 bases identical to TRBD1. This CDR3 contains 13 residues. The V gene's germline CDR1 is MNHEY and CDR2 SVGAGI. The V segment lost 6 bases and the J segment 2 bases; nucleotides outside the gene matches: 3. The CDR3 nucleotides read TGTGCCAGCAGGGGGACAGGCCCCTACGAGCAGTACTTC. Translating gives CASRGTGPYEQYF.

The J gene is TRBJ2-5, the V gene TRBV2; a possible D gene is TRBD1 (5 bases). This CDR3 comprises 14 residues. The V gene's germline CDR1 is SNHLY and CDR2 FYNNEI. Trimming removed 6 bases from V and 6 bases from J, with 17 bases in between. DNA of the CDR3: TGTGCCAGCAGGACAGACTGGTTGGCTAAGACCCAGTACTTC. Protein sequence: CASRTDWLAKTQYF.

J is TRBJ1-1 and V is TRBV18; tentative D call: TRBD1 (6 bases). The CDR3 loop spans 14 amino acids. Deletions cut 3 bases from V and 1 base from J, with 9 bases between. Germline assignment: CDR1 KGHSH and CDR2 LQKENI. As DNA, the CDR3 is TGTGCCAGCTCACCTCTCAGGGGGAACACTGAAGCTTTCTTT. Its translation: CASSPLRGNTEAFF.

The CDR3 region is CASSYGLAVTETQYF. In nucleotides, the CDR3 is TGTGCCAGCAGTTATGGACTAGCGGTAACGGAGACCCAGTACTTC. The chain has TRBV6-2 or TRBV6-3 and TRBJ2-5; the match to TRBD2 covers 10 bases. Germline V gene data show CDR1 as MNHEY and CDR2 as SVGEGT. The CDR3 is 15 residues long. The trim removed 3 bases at V and 5 bases at J, leaving 6 bases unmatched.

The J gene is TRBJ2-1, the V gene TRBV5-6; 7 positions match TRBD2. Trimming took 6 bases from V and 2 from J; bases not matched to a gene: 5. There are 14 residues in the CDR3. Looked up from germline, CDR1 is SGHDT and CDR2 is YYEEEE. The CDR3 sequence is CASTPREAYNEQFF. As DNA, the CDR3 is TGTGCCAGCACCCCCCGGGAGGCCTACAATGAGCAGTTCTTC.

The chain combines TRBV4-1 with TRBJ2-7; D may be TRBD1 (6 bases). The CDR3 spans 14 residues. With 6 bases removed from V and 2 bases from J, the gap between germline ends came to 14 bases. Germline CDR1 and CDR2: MGHRA and YSYEKL. The CDR3 sequence is CASRSRDNPYEQYF. In DNA, the CDR3 is TGCGCCAGCAGGAGTAGGGACAACCCCTACGAGCAGTACTTC.

The rearrangement links TRBV5-1 to TRBJ1-2, with D uncertain. The germline V gene encodes CDR1 SGHRS and CDR2 YFSETQ. The CDR3 length is 17 residues. Trimming removed 2 bases at V and 0 bases at J, with 17 bases between. The CDR3 loop reads CASSFEGNPQTNYGYTF. Written as DNA, the CDR3 is TGCGCCAGCAGCTTTGAAGGGAACCCCCAAACTAACTATGGCTACACCTTC. The variable domain in full, with the rest retrieved from reference TRBV5-1 and TRBJ1-2, is KAGVTQTPRYLIKTRGQQVTLSCSPISGHRSVSWYQQTPGQGLQFLFEYFSETQRNKGNFPGRFSGRQFSNSRSEMNVSTLELGDSALYLCASSFEGNPQTNYGYTFGSGTRLTVV.

CDR3 DNA sequence: TGTGCCAGCAGTGATATGCAGGGGGACACCGGGGAGCTGTTTTTT. It translates to CASSDMQGDTGELFF. The chain links TRBV6-4 to TRBJ2-2, with 7 positions matching TRBD1. CDR3 length: 15 residues. The trim removed 3 bases at V and 3 bases at J, leaving 4 bases unmatched. Germline V gene data show CDR1 as MRHNA and CDR2 as SNTAGT.